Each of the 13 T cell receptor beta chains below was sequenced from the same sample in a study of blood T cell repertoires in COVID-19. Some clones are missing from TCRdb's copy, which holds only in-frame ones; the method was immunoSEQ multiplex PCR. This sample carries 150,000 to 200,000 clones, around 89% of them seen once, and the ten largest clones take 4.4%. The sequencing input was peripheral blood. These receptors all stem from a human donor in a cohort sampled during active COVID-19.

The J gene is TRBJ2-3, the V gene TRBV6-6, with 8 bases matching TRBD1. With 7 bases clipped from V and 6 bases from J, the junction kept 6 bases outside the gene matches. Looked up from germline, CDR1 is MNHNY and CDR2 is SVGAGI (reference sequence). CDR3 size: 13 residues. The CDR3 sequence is CASTSGGRDTQYF. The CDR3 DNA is TGTGCCAGCACTTCAGGGGGCAGGGATACGCAGTATTTT.

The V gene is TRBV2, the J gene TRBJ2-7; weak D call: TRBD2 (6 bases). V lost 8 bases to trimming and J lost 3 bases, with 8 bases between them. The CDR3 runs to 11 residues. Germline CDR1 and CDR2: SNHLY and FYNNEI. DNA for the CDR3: TGTGCCAGCGCGGGGTTCTACGAGCAGTACTTC. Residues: CASAGFYEQYF.

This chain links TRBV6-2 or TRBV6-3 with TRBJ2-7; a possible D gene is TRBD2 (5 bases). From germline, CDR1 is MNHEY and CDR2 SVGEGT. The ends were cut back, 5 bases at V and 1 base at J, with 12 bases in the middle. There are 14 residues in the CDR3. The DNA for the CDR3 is TGTGCCAGCAGTACTAGTGCCGTTTCCTACGAGCAGTACTTC. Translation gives CASSTSAVSYEQYF.

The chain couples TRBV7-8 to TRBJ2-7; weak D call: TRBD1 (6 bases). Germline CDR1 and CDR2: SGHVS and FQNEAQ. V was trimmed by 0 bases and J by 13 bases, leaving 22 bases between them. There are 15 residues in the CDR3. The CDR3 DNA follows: TGTGCCAGCAGCTTAGCGGAGACAGGAGGATATTCCCTTTACTTC. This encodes CASSLAETGGYSLYF.

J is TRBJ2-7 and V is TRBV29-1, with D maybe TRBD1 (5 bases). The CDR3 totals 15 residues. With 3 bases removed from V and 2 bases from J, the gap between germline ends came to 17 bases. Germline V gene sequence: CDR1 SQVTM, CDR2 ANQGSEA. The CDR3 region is CSVESGRGSTYEQYF. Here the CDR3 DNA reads TGCAGCGTTGAGTCAGGGCGAGGATCCACCTACGAGCAGTACTTC.

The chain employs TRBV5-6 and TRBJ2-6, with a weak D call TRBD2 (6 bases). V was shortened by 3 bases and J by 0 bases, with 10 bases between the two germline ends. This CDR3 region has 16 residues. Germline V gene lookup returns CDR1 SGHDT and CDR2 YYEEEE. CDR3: CASSWGLSSGANVLTF. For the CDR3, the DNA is TGTGCCAGCAGCTGGGGACTTTCCTCTGGGGCCAACGTCCTGACTTTC.

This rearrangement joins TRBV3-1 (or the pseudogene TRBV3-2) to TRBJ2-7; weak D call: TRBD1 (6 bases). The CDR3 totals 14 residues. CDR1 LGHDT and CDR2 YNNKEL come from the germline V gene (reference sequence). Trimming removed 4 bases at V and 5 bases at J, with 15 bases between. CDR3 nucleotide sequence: TGTGCCAGCAGCCTTTGGACAGAGAGGGACGAGCAGTACTTC. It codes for CASSLWTERDEQYF.

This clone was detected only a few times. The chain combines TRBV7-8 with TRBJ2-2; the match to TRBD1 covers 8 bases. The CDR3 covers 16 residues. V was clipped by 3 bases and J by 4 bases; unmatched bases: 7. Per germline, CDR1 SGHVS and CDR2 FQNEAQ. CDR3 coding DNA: TGTGCCAGCAGCTTGGCCAGGGGGCAGACCACCGGGGAGCTGTTTTTT. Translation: CASSLARGQTTGELFF.

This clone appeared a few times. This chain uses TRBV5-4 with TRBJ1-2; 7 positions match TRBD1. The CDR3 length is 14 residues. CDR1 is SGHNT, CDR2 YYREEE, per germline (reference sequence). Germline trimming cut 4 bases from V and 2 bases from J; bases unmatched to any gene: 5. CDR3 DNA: TGTGCCAGCAGCGTACAGGGGACGAACTATGGCTACACCTTC. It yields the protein CASSVQGTNYGYTF.

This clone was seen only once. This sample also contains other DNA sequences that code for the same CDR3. DNA for the CDR3: TGTGCCAGCAGCGTAAGCGGTAGCACAGATACGCAGTATTTT. This gives the protein CASSVSGSTDTQYF. This chain uses TRBV9 with TRBJ2-3, with a weak D call TRBD2 (5 bases). Germline V gives CDR1 SGDLS, CDR2 YYNGEE. There are 14 residues in the CDR3. The germline V and J ends were trimmed by 1 base and 0 bases, with 6 bases remaining between them.

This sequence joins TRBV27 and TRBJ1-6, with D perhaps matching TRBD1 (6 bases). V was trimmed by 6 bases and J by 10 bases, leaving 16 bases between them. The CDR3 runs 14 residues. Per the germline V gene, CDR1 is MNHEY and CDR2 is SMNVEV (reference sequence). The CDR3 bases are TGTGCCAGCAGATCCGGGACATTAGACTCACCCCTCCACTTT. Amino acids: CASRSGTLDSPLHF.

The CDR3 region is CASSFQRQEKEAFF. The CDR3 coding sequence is TGTGCCAGCAGTTTCCAAAGACAGGAGAAGGAAGCTTTCTTT. V usage is TRBV28 and J usage is TRBJ1-1, with a possible D match to TRBD1 (6 bases). Germline CDR1 is MDHEN and CDR2 is SYDVKM. CDR3 length: 14 residues. V was trimmed by 3 bases and J by 8 bases, leaving 16 bases between them.

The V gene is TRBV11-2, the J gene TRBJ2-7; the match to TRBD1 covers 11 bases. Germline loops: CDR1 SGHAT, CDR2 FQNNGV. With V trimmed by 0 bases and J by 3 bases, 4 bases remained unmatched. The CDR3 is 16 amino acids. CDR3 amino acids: CASSLDTGTGGYEQYF. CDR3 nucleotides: TGTGCCAGCAGCTTAGATACCGGGACAGGGGGCTACGAGCAGTACTTC.